The clone carrying this T cell receptor beta chain showed up many times. Its matching antigen is unknown. The library targeted TCRbeta and was prepared with unique molecular identifiers. MiXCR, applied by TCRdb to the PCR reads, yields one record per CDR3 protein. This sample yields 200,000 or so distinct CDR3 sequences, of which approximately 6% are seen a single time; around 4.1% belongs to the top ten. The germline V and J ends were trimmed by 2 bases and 5 bases, with 18 bases remaining between them. The CDR3 covers 15 residues. CDR1 is DFQATT and CDR2 is SNEGSKA in the germline V gene (reference sequence). The source of the sample is a study of T-cell reconstitution after alpha-beta-depleted transplantation in children. The study, taken as a whole, reports: TCRbeta diversity was high at day 60 in some patients (a result of surviving recipient T cells and thymic progenitors).

This receptor was obtained from a girl under three years old with combined immunodeficiency, due to receive a stem cell transplant. The sequenced sample was PBMCs, obtained before TCRalphabeta/CD19-depleted stem cell transplant. The chain joins TRBV20-1 to TRBJ1-1; D uncertain. DNA for the CDR3: TGCAGTGCTAGACCCGCGCATCTGTGGGTGACTGAAGCTTTCTTT. Protein product: CSARPAHLWVTEAFF.